The 6 T cell receptor beta chains below were found in one sample sequenced in a study of cytomegalovirus exposure and HLA in healthy donors. A multiplex PCR was run with 60 Vbeta primers and 13 Jbeta primers. Assay used: immunoSEQ multiplex PCR; TCRdb lists only in-frame clones, some missing. Of roughly 99,000 clones listed, over 65% are singletons. Sequencing input: PBMCs. Every receptor here comes from a woman aged 35 to 49 in good health and CMV-seropositive.

The chain carries TRBV9 and TRBJ1-1; D is unresolved. The CDR3 extends over 14 amino acids. Germline-derived CDR1 and CDR2 are SGDLS and YYNGEE. The V end was cut by 4 bases, the J end by 7 bases, with 17 bases between. In nucleotides, the CDR3 is TGTGCCAGCAGCCCTAGGACGCTAGCTGGTGAAGCTTTCTTT. Protein sequence: CASSPRTLAGEAFF.

The gene calls are TRBV9 and TRBJ1-1; no reliable D call. CDR3 length: 13 amino acids. The germline V gene has CDR1 SGDLS and CDR2 YYNGEE. Trimming pared 2 bases from V and 0 bases from J, leaving 5 bases between. The CDR3 DNA reads as TGTGCCAGCAGCGTGAGGCTGAACACTGAAGCTTTCTTT. This translates into CASSVRLNTEAFF.

This clone was seen a few times. The chain employs TRBV6-6 and TRBJ1-2, with 9 bases identical to TRBD1. V gave up 6 bases and J gave up 5 bases; unmatched junction bases: 4. There are 13 residues in the CDR3. CDR1 is MNHNY, CDR2 SVGAGI, per germline (reference sequence). CDR3 DNA: TGTGCCAGCAGCCTCGGGACAGGGTATGGCTACACCTTC. Protein: CASSLGTGYGYTF.

The V gene is TRBV5-1, the J gene TRBJ2-2; possible D gene TRBD1, 5 bases. The CDR3 has 15 residues. Germline V lookup: CDR1 SGHRS, CDR2 YFSETQ. V lost 5 bases, J lost 0 bases, and 11 bases lay in between. CDR3 protein: CASRPDSANTGELFF. CDR3 bases: TGCGCCAGCAGGCCTGACAGCGCGAACACCGGGGAGCTGTTTTTT.

This rearrangement joins TRBV30 to TRBJ2-2; D is undetermined. V lost 0 bases and J lost 7, with 9 bases in between. Germline CDR1 is GTSNPN and CDR2 is SVGIG (reference sequence). CDR3 size: 13 residues. In DNA, the CDR3 is TGTGCCTGGAGTGTTGGAGTGCACGGGGAGCTGTTTTTT. Its translation is CAWSVGVHGELFF. The variable domain in full, completed from reference TRBV30 and TRBJ2-2, reads SQTIHQWPATLVQPVGSPLSLECTVEGTSNPNLYWYRQAAGRGLQLLFYSVGIGQISSEVPQNLSASRPQDRQFILSSKKLLLSDSGFYLCAWSVGVHGELFFGEGSRLTVL.

The gene calls are TRBV11-2 and TRBJ2-5; 7 bases map to TRBD1. The CDR3 has 15 amino acids. CDR1 is SGHAT and CDR2 is FQNNGV in the germline V gene. V gave up 7 bases and J gave up 1 base; unmatched junction bases: 9. The chain's CDR3 is CASTQGGFSQETQYF. CDR3 nucleotide sequence: TGTGCCAGCACCCAAGGGGGCTTCTCCCAAGAGACCCAGTACTTC.